A single sample gave rise to the 24 T cell receptor beta chains below, sequenced in a study of blood T cells in healthy people across ages. Using a J-beta primer mix together with a sample-barcoded 5' primer, a second PCR was run for about 6 to 12 cycles. TCRdb recomputed calls from the 5' RACE reads with MiXCR, one row per CDR3 protein. Of 1,300,000 or so distinct CDR3 sequences listed, approximately 59% were seen once; the top ten hold over 5%. Sequences were obtained from blood. The receptor source for this set is a man younger than 35 in good health.

The table lists this clonotype with a few counts. This chain connects TRBV5-1 to TRBJ2-7; a weak D match, TRBD1 (5 bases). Between the trimmed V and J ends, which lost 0 bases and 0 bases, there was a span of 16 bases. The CDR3 covers 17 residues. The germline V gene has CDR1 SGHRS and CDR2 YFSETQ. CDR3 sequence reads: CASSLVARQSSSYEQYF. The CDR3, as DNA: TGCGCCAGCAGCTTGGTTGCTAGACAGTCGAGCTCCTACGAGCAGTACTTC.

The genes are TRBV6-5 and TRBJ1-6, with D tentatively TRBD1 (5 bases). Per the germline V gene, CDR1 is MNHEY and CDR2 is SVGAGI. CDR3 size: 15 residues. V lost 2 bases to trimming and J lost 10 bases, with 15 bases between them. CDR3 DNA sequence: TGTGCCAGCAGTTACAGGGACCCGGCGGTCTCACCCCTCCACTTT. This sequence encodes CASSYRDPAVSPLHF.

Only a few counts were recorded for this clonotype. The chain carries TRBV5-1 and TRBJ2-6, with D unclear. Germline loops: CDR1 SGHRS, CDR2 YFSETQ. The germline V and J ends were trimmed by 5 bases and 0 bases, with 9 bases remaining between them. The length of the CDR3 is 15 residues. CDR3 DNA: TGCGCCAGCAGGGACGTGCCCTCTGGGGCCAACGTCCTGACTTTC. It specifies CASRDVPSGANVLTF.

This clonotype was detected once. The V gene is TRBV27, the J gene TRBJ2-1, with 11 bases that match TRBD2. This CDR3 spans 15 amino acids. Germline V gene sequence: CDR1 MNHEY, CDR2 SMNVEV (reference sequence). With V trimmed by 8 bases and J by 5 bases, 8 bases remained unmatched. CDR3 amino acids: CASGPGTSGHNEQFF. DNA for the CDR3: TGTGCCAGCGGTCCGGGGACTAGCGGACACAATGAGCAGTTCTTC.

This clonotype was counted between two and nine times. The chain uses TRBV29-1 and TRBJ2-5, with 9 nucleotides matching TRBD1. Losses at the gene ends were 7 bases for V and 6 bases for J; bases not matched to a gene: 9. The CDR3 extends over 13 amino acids. The V gene's germline CDR1 is SQVTM and CDR2 ANQGSEA. In nucleotides, the CDR3 is TGCAGCGGGGGGACGGACAGGGGCCAGACCCAGTACTTC. Protein sequence: CSGGTDRGQTQYF.

This sequence joins TRBV28 and TRBJ2-5, with no clear D. CDR3 size: 14 residues. Looked up from germline, CDR1 is MDHEN and CDR2 is SYDVKM. The V and J ends lost 3 bases and 3 bases respectively, with 11 bases between them. The CDR3 spells CASSFYGSKETQYF. DNA for the CDR3: TGTGCCAGCAGTTTTTATGGCTCGAAAGAGACCCAGTACTTC.

In this sample, this clonotype turned up once. The genes are TRBV14 and TRBJ1-2; possible D gene TRBD1, 5 bases. The CDR3 spans 15 residues. Trimming took 2 bases from V and 2 from J, leaving 12 bases between them. Germline V gene sequence: CDR1 SGHDN, CDR2 FVKESK. CDR3 sequence reads: CASSQSDRGNYGYTF. The DNA for the CDR3 is TGTGCCAGCAGCCAATCCGACCGGGGGAACTATGGCTACACCTTC.

This sequence joins TRBV20-1 and TRBJ1-5; 9 bases align to TRBD1. Germline V CDR1 and CDR2: DFQATT, SNEGSKA (reference sequence). V shed 3 bases and J 2 bases; nucleotides not matched to a gene: 8. This CDR3 is 16 amino acids long. The CDR3 sequence is CSARQTGGNGNQPQHF. The CDR3 DNA reads TGCAGTGCTAGGCAGACAGGGGGGAACGGCAATCAGCCCCAGCATTTT.

The chain recombines TRBV27 with TRBJ2-7, with D possibly being TRBD1 (6 bases). CDR3 length: 15 residues. Germline CDR1 and CDR2: MNHEY and SMNVEV (reference sequence). V lost 5 bases and J lost 0, with 14 bases in between. DNA for the CDR3: TGTGCCAGCAGTCAAACAGGGCTCAACTCCTACGAGCAGTACTTC. Translation gives CASSQTGLNSYEQYF.

The chain carries TRBV24-1 and TRBJ1-1; no reliable D call. Germline V gene lookup returns CDR1 KGHDR and CDR2 SFDVKD. V was clipped by 7 bases and J by 5 bases, with 10 bases between them. The CDR3 runs to 12 residues. DNA of the CDR3: TGTGCCACCAGAAATAGTGGGACTGAAGCTTTCTTT. Protein: CATRNSGTEAFF.

This clonotype was recorded once. V and J are TRBV15 and TRBJ2-1; 7 nucleotides line up with TRBD2. CDR1 LNHNV and CDR2 YYDKDF come from the germline V gene (reference sequence). This CDR3 has 12 amino acids. Germline trimming cut 6 bases from V and 10 bases from J; bases unmatched to any gene: 6. CDR3 in DNA: TGTGCCACCAGGGGGCTAGCGGAAGAGCAGTTCTTC. Protein: CATRGLAEEQFF. Full variable domain (rest looked up from reference TRBV15 and TRBJ2-1): DAMVIQNPRYQVTQFGKPVTLSCSQTLNHNVMYWYQQKSSQAPKLLFHYYDKDFNNEADTPDNFQSRRPNTSFCFLDIRSPGLGDTAMYLCATRGLAEEQFFGPGTRLTVL.

The chain is built from TRBV20-1 and TRBJ1-4; TRBD1 might be the D (5 bases). V was cut by 6 bases and J by 5 bases, with 10 bases left in between. CDR1 is DFQATT, CDR2 SNEGSKA, per germline (reference sequence). The CDR3 length is 12 residues. The CDR3 is CSANQGNEKLFF. The CDR3 bases are TGCAGTGCGAATCAGGGAAATGAAAAACTGTTTTTT.

This clonotype has just a few counts. This rearrangement joins TRBV18 to TRBJ2-4; unclear D gene. The CDR3 runs to 12 residues. Germline V gene data show CDR1 as KGHSH and CDR2 as LQKENI. V gave up 6 bases and J gave up 12 bases, with 15 bases separating them. Here the CDR3 DNA reads TGTGCCAGCTCCTCTCCCTTTTACAGTCAGTACTTC. Amino acid sequence: CASSSPFYSQYF.

The chain is built from TRBV5-1 and TRBJ2-7; TRBD1 matches 9 bases. The CDR3 consists of 16 residues. V shed 4 bases, J shed 6 bases, and the junction held 14 bases outside the gene matches. Germline V gene lookup returns CDR1 SGHRS and CDR2 YFSETQ. In nucleotides, the CDR3 is TGCGCCAGCAGCCCCGGTCGGGACAGGGTAATTTTCGAGCAGTACTTC. Translation: CASSPGRDRVIFEQYF.

The rearrangement joins TRBV12-3 or TRBV12-4 to TRBJ2-2, with D possibly being TRBD2 (5 bases). The CDR3 is made up of 14 amino acids. The V end lost 10 bases, the J end lost 8 bases, and 20 bases lay between the germline ends. CDR3 protein: CATARGLSRGELFF. CDR3 nucleotides: TGTGCCACAGCAAGAGGACTCTCGAGAGGGGAGCTGTTTTTT.

Remarks on this clonotype: One junction end disagrees with the germline gene, perhaps due to a read error. The CDR3 sequence: CASSQEDFSDEQYF. The CDR3 DNA sequence: TGCGCCAGCAGCCAAGAGGACTTCTCCGACGAGCAGTACTTC. This chain uses TRBV4-1 with TRBJ2-7; possibly TRBD2 for D (5 bases). This CDR3 has 14 residues. Germline CDR1 reads MGHRA; CDR2 reads YSYEKL.

This clonotype was found once. One end of the junction varies from germline; a read error may be responsible. V usage is TRBV20-1 and J usage is TRBJ1-4; tentative D call: TRBD1 (5 bases). The CDR3 runs 14 residues. In germline, CDR1 is DFQATT, CDR2 SNEGSKA (reference sequence). The CDR3 DNA reads as TGCAGTGCTAGAGATCAAGGGACTAATGAAAAACGGTTTTTT. Protein: CSARDQGTNEKRFF.

V usage is TRBV4-1 and J usage is TRBJ1-6; 8 positions match TRBD1. The CDR3 is made up of 16 amino acids. J gave up 7 bases and V 3 bases, and 8 bases lay outside the gene matches. Per germline, CDR1 MGHRA and CDR2 YSYEKL. The CDR3 loop is CASSHEGGQGNSPLHF. CDR3 nucleotides: TGCGCCAGCAGCCACGAGGGCGGACAGGGAAATTCACCCCTCCACTTT.

Turning to this clonotype: One end of the junction fails to match germline, which may point to a read error. The chain uses TRBV4-1 and TRBJ2-1; the D is unclear. CDR1 and CDR2 from the germline V gene are MGHRA and YSYEKL. This CDR3 spans 13 amino acids. The CDR3 is CASSQVGLDEQFF. DNA of the CDR3: TGCGCCAGCAGCCAAGTTGGTTTGGATGAACAGTTCTTC.

This sequence joins TRBV20-1 and TRBJ2-4, with 14 bases matching TRBD2. Germline V CDR1 and CDR2: DFQATT, SNEGSKA (reference sequence). The CDR3 length is 18 residues. J gave up 2 bases and V 1 base, and 7 bases lay outside the gene matches. The CDR3 spells CSARAGLAGDWSKNIQYF. The CDR3 bases are TGCAGTGCTAGAGCGGGACTAGCGGGGGACTGGTCCAAAAACATTCAGTACTTC.

This chain links TRBV7-9 with TRBJ1-1, with 8 bases aligning to TRBD1. Trimming at V came to 5 bases and at J to 7 bases, leaving 9 bases not matched to a gene. CDR1 is SEHNR and CDR2 is FQNEAQ in the germline V gene (reference sequence). The CDR3 contains 14 residues. The DNA of the CDR3 is TGTGCCAGCAGCCCCCAGGGGGCATGGGGTGAAGCTTTCTTT. This gives the protein CASSPQGAWGEAFF.

The rearrangement links TRBV6-2 or TRBV6-3 to TRBJ2-7; D gene ambiguous. This CDR3 comprises 13 residues. Trimming pared 6 bases from V and 3 bases from J, leaving 12 bases between. The germline V gene encodes CDR1 MNHEY and CDR2 SVGEGT. DNA for the CDR3: TGTGCCAGCAGCCCTAATTGGGTCTACGAGCAGTACTTC. Translation gives CASSPNWVYEQYF.

The chain has TRBV4-3 and TRBJ2-4; D not resolved. The J call is uncertain, as TRBJ2-7 better fits the DNA end. CDR3 size: 13 residues. Germline V CDR1 and CDR2: LGHNA, YSLEER. The CDR3 region is CASSLALRDEQYF. The CDR3 nucleotides are TGCGCCAGCAGCCTCGCCCTCCGGGACGAGCAGTACTTC.

The V call is TRBV9, the J call TRBJ2-2; D uncertain. V lost 6 bases, J lost 1 base, and 13 bases lay in between. The CDR3 has 15 amino acids. Germline assignment: CDR1 SGDLS and CDR2 YYNGEE. For the CDR3, the DNA is TGTGCCAGCAAGGTTGGGAAAGGGAACACCGGGGAGCTGTTTTTT. Protein: CASKVGKGNTGELFF.